The 16 T cell receptor beta chains below all came from one sample that was sequenced in a study of RUNX1 and TCR beta rearrangement in T-cell leukemia. The sequenced amplicons covered TCR beta DJ as well as VDJ rearrangements. Each CDR3 protein is one row after TCRdb ran MiXCR on the PCR reads. The sample lists roughly 430 distinct CDR3 sequences; 15% to 20% were seen once. Specimen: blood. These receptors originate from a male donor with T-cell acute lymphoblastic leukemia.

This clonotype ranks as large (0.1 to 1%). The CDR3: CASSFVPVDNEQYF. The CDR3 DNA sequence: TGTGCCAGCAGTTTTGTTCCGGTAGACAACGAGCAGTACTTC. The chain combines TRBV12-3 or TRBV12-4 with TRBJ2-7; D not resolved. With 3 bases removed from V and 5 bases from J, the gap between germline ends came to 14 bases. The CDR3 is made up of 14 amino acids.

Judged by abundance, this clonotype is medium-sized (0.01 to 0.1%). The V and J genes are TRBV27 and TRBJ1-2; no firm D call. V gave up 4 bases and J gave up 5 bases, with 14 bases separating them. Germline V gene sequence: CDR1 MNHEY, CDR2 SMNVEV (reference sequence). CDR3 length: 14 amino acids. CDR3 sequence: CASSSGSGRYGYTF. The CDR3 DNA sequence: TGTGCCAGCAGTTCGGGTAGTGGGCGGTATGGCTACACCTTC.

This clonotype is categorized as large. The chain couples TRBV19 to TRBJ1-6; D is unclear. Trimming cost V 9 bases and J 7 bases, with 16 bases left between them. The length of the CDR3 is 14 residues. In germline, CDR1 is LNHDA, CDR2 SQIVND (reference sequence). The CDR3 coding sequence is TGTGCCAGCCCACCTCCCCTGAAGAATTCACCCCTCCACTTT. Translation: CASPPPLKNSPLHF.

This clonotype was seen a handful of times. The chain joins TRBV6-1 to TRBJ1-4; a weak D match, TRBD1 (5 bases). The CDR3 has 16 residues. V lost 1 base to trimming and J lost 8 bases, with 17 bases between them. Germline assignment: CDR1 MNHNS and CDR2 SASEGT. The CDR3 sequence is CASSEDTGLGFEKLFF. The CDR3 nucleotides read TGTGCCAGCAGTGAAGATACAGGTTTAGGCTTCGAAAAACTGTTTTTT.

This chain uses TRBV9 with TRBJ2-7; D unresolved. The CDR3 sequence is 17 residues long. Trimming took 0 bases from V and 3 from J, leaving 19 bases between them. Germline V lookup: CDR1 SGDLS, CDR2 YYNGEE. CDR3 nucleotide sequence: TGTGCCAGCAGCGTAGGCCCTCAGCTGGGCATGGGCTACGAGCAGTACTTC. This sequence encodes CASSVGPQLGMGYEQYF.

This clonotype was detected a few times. V gene TRBV6-5 combines with J gene TRBJ1-5; maybe TRBD1 (5 bases). V lost 3 bases and J 7 bases, leaving 10 bases between the germline ends. Looked up from germline, CDR1 is MNHEY and CDR2 is SVGAGI. The CDR3 extends over 13 amino acids. In nucleotides, the CDR3 is TGTGCCAGCAGTTATCAGGGTGGGCAGCCCCAGCATTTT. It codes for CASSYQGGQPQHF.

By proportion, this clonotype is large. The chain has TRBV12-3 or TRBV12-4 and TRBJ1-2, with a weak D call TRBD1 (5 bases). The V gene lost 3 bases and the J gene lost 7 bases, with 12 bases spanning the gap. The CDR3 extends over 13 amino acids. DNA for the CDR3: TGTGCCAGCAGTTTGGGCTGGGGGACTGGCTACACCTTC. Protein sequence: CASSLGWGTGYTF.

The chain combines TRBV3-1 with TRBJ1-1; possible D gene TRBD1, 5 bases. CDR3 length: 14 amino acids. From germline, CDR1 is LGHDT and CDR2 YNNKEL (reference sequence). Deletions cut 4 bases from V and 5 bases from J, with 14 bases between. As DNA, the CDR3 is TGTGCCAGCAGCCTTTTGCCCGGGGGTACTGAAGCTTTCTTT. Its protein product is CASSLLPGGTEAFF.

This clonotype was counted a few times. The J gene is TRBJ2-7, the V gene TRBV6-5; 11 bases line up with TRBD2. This CDR3 is 17 amino acids long. With V trimmed by 2 bases and J by 5 bases, 11 bases remained unmatched. CDR1 MNHEY and CDR2 SVGAGI come from the germline V gene. The CDR3 region is CASSYETSGTARHEQYF. The CDR3, as DNA: TGTGCCAGCAGTTACGAGACTAGCGGGACCGCTCGGCACGAGCAGTACTTC.

Only a few counts were recorded for this clonotype. The CDR3 region is CASSPTSGSREQYF. In DNA form, the CDR3 reads TGCGCCAGCAGCCCTACTAGCGGGAGCCGTGAGCAGTACTTC. The genes are TRBV4-1 and TRBJ2-7, with 11 bases aligning to TRBD2. V was pared by 4 bases and J by 7 bases, with 6 bases of the junction left unmatched. The CDR3 spans 14 residues. Germline values: CDR1 MGHRA, CDR2 YSYEKL.

The V gene is TRBV6-1, the J gene TRBJ2-2; 10 bases map to TRBD2. The CDR3 covers 14 residues. CDR1 and CDR2 from the germline V gene are MNHNS and SASEGT. Trimming at V came to 2 bases and at J to 6 bases, leaving 0 bases not matched to a gene. The CDR3 DNA reads TGTGCCAGCAGTGAACTAGCGGGAGCCGGGGAGCTGTTTTTT. Amino acids: CASSELAGAGELFF.

By sample fraction, this clonotype is hyperexpanded. The J gene is TRBJ2-7, the V gene TRBV20-1; D is unclear. From germline, CDR1 is DFQATT and CDR2 SNEGSKA (reference sequence). V lost 0 bases to trimming and J lost 4 bases, with 10 bases between them. The CDR3 loop spans 13 amino acids. The CDR3 sequence: CSARDETSYEQYF. For the CDR3, the DNA is TGCAGTGCTAGAGATGAGACTTCATACGAGCAGTACTTC.

The V call is TRBV24-1, the J call TRBJ2-1; the D is unclear. Germline V lookup: CDR1 KGHDR, CDR2 SFDVKD. V was trimmed by 5 bases and J by 9 bases, leaving 19 bases between them. This CDR3 has 15 amino acids. This CDR3 is CATSGLEADASEQFF. CDR3 in DNA: TGTGCCACCAGTGGTCTTGAGGCAGATGCTAGTGAGCAGTTCTTC.

By its share, this clonotype is medium-sized. The chain carries TRBV5-1 and TRBJ1-1; D is possibly TRBD1 (6 bases). Trimming took off 3 bases at V and 2 bases at J, with 11 bases between the two ends. The V gene's germline CDR1 is SGHRS and CDR2 YFSETQ. The length of the CDR3 is 14 residues. Here the CDR3 DNA reads TGCGCCAGCAGCTCGGGACAACCAAACACTGAAGCTTTCTTT. This sequence encodes CASSSGQPNTEAFF.

This clonotype rates as large. The chain joins TRBV4-2 to TRBJ2-7; 8 nucleotides line up with TRBD2. CDR1 is LGHNA, CDR2 YNFKEQ, per germline. This CDR3 contains 17 residues. Trimming took 1 base from V and 1 from J; bases not matched to a gene: 9. The CDR3 protein is CASSQVGGSGISYEQYF. In DNA form, the CDR3 reads TGTGCCAGCAGCCAAGTCGGTGGTAGCGGGATTTCCTACGAGCAGTACTTC.

On this clonotype: At one end, the junction sequence differs from germline, possibly due to a read error. The CDR3 sequence: CASNLVRDTGELFF. CDR3 DNA: TGTGCCAGCAACTTAGTTAGAGACACCGGGGAGCTGTTTTTT. V is TRBV11-3 and J is TRBJ2-2; the D is unclear. Germline V gene sequence: CDR1 SGHNT, CDR2 YENEEA. This CDR3 spans 14 amino acids. The whole variable domain, filled in from reference TRBV11-3 and TRBJ2-2, reads EAGVVQSPRYKIIEKKQPVAFWCNPISGHNTLYWYLQNLGQGPELLIRYENEEAVDDSQLPKDRFSAERLKGVDSTLKIQPAELGDSAVYLCASNLVRDTGELFFGEGSRLTVL.